One sample yielded the 20 T cell receptor beta chains listed below, sequenced in a study of T cells in women clearing cervical HPV infection. Method: immunoSEQ multiplex PCR; TCRdb's copy keeps in-frame clones and lacks some. This sample's table reports 25,000 to 35,000 clones. What was sequenced was blood buffy coat. The receptors were gathered from a woman between 18 and 70 years old with a cervical HPV16 infection that either progressed to CIN3+ or cleared (not recorded which).

About this clone: The CDR3 goes on 3 residues after the read ends, and that part is filled in from the germline J gene. The J gene is TRBJ1-4, the V gene TRBV2; D call uncertain. The V end lost 7 bases, the J end lost 4 bases, and 10 bases lay between the germline ends. Looked up from germline, CDR1 is SNHLY and CDR2 is FYNNEI. This CDR3 contains 13 residues. The CDR3 region is CASNPASNEKLFF. Incomplete CDR3 DNA: TGTGCCAGCAACCCCGCGAGTAATGAAAAA.

Turning to this clone: The CDR3 extends 3 residues past the end of the read, so its final part is completed from the germline J gene. The chain is built from TRBV9 and TRBJ2-1; maybe TRBD2 (7 bases). The germline V gene has CDR1 SGDLS and CDR2 YYNGEE. Trimming removed 3 bases at V and 8 bases at J, with 18 bases between. This CDR3 region has 15 residues. The CDR3 sequence is CASSAGAGESYEQFF. CDR3 DNA (partial): TGTGCCAGCAGCGCGGGGGCGGGGGAGAGCTATGAG.

A word on this clone: The read terminates 3 residues ahead of where the CDR3 ends, so the germline J gene completes it. The chain uses TRBV5-5 and TRBJ1-4; TRBD1 aligns across 8 bases. The V gene end was trimmed by 2 bases and the J gene end by 8 bases; junction bases not matched to a gene: 8. The length of the CDR3 is 15 residues. Germline V CDR1 and CDR2: SGHKS, YYEKEE (reference sequence). CDR3: CASSFGGRGQEKLFF. CDR3 DNA (partial): TGTGCCAGCAGCTTTGGAGGCAGGGGGCAGGAAAAA. Combining the CDR3 with reference TRBV5-5 and TRBJ1-4 gives the whole variable domain DAGVTQSPTHLIKTRGQQVTLRCSPISGHKSVSWYQQVLGQGPQFIFQYYEKEERGRGNFPDRFSARQFPNYSSELNVNALLLGDSALYLCASSFGGRGQEKLFFGSGTQLSVL.

As regards this clone: The CDR3 end falls 3 residues outside the read, so it is completed with the germline J gene. This rearrangement joins TRBV3-1 (or the pseudogene TRBV3-2) to TRBJ1-4; D is uncertain. The CDR3 spans 14 residues. Germline CDR1 and CDR2: LGHDT and YNNKEL (reference sequence). V was cut by 1 base and J by 5 bases, with 8 bases left in between. The CDR3 bases that were read are TGTGCCAGCAGCCAAGCTCACCGGAATGAAAAA. It specifies CASSQAHRNEK. The full CDR3 protein reads CASSQAHRNEKLFF.

Note on this clone: The read ends 3 residues early relative to the CDR3; the germline J gene fills the gap. The chain recombines TRBV27 with TRBJ2-7, with D maybe TRBD1 (6 bases). Trimming shortened V by 6 bases and J by 0 bases, and 9 bases separated the two germline ends. CDR1 is MNHEY and CDR2 is SMNVEV in the germline V gene (reference sequence). This CDR3 has 13 amino acids. The covered CDR3 bases are TGTGCCAGCAGCCAGACAGGCTCCTACGAG. It translates to CASSQTGSYE. The whole CDR3 protein is CASSQTGSYEQYF.

Comments on this clone: Read data end 3 residues before the CDR3 end; the end is taken from the germline J gene. The chain combines TRBV28 with TRBJ2-7; D remains ambiguous. The V end lost 7 bases, the J end lost 4 bases, and 11 bases lay between the germline ends. Germline loops: CDR1 MDHEN, CDR2 SYDVKM. CDR3 length: 12 residues. CDR3 DNA (partial): TGTGCCAGCACGGCATCCGGGTACGAG. Amino acids: CASTASGYE. From start to end, the CDR3 is CASTASGYEQYF.

Comments on this clone: Coverage ceases 3 residues before the CDR3 finishes, and the germline J gene fills in the end. This chain uses TRBV7-9 with TRBJ2-5; 8 nucleotides match TRBD1. V gave up 3 bases and J gave up 7 bases; unmatched junction bases: 4. The CDR3 length is 13 residues. CDR1 is SEHNR, CDR2 FQNEAQ, per germline (reference sequence). The CDR3 sequence: CASSFDRGGTQYF. The sequenced part of the CDR3 DNA is TGTGCCAGCAGCTTTGACAGGGGAGGGACC. Full variable domain (missing parts from reference TRBV7-9 and TRBJ2-5): DTGVSQNPRHKITKRGQNVTFRCDPISEHNRLYWYRQTLGQGPEFLTYFQNEAQLEKSRLLSDRFSAERPKGSFSTLEIQRTEQGDSAMYLCASSFDRGGTQYFGPGTRLLVL.

On this clone: Sequencing ends 3 residues short of the CDR3 end; the germline J gene provides the rest. The chain is built from TRBV18 and TRBJ2-3; D might be TRBD1 (6 bases). Per germline, CDR1 KGHSH and CDR2 LQKENI. V was trimmed by 3 bases and J by 4 bases, leaving 8 bases between them. The length of the CDR3 is 13 residues. The covered CDR3 bases are TGTGCCAGCTCACCGGGGGCCCCAGATACG. Amino acids: CASSPGAPDT. The full-length CDR3 reads as CASSPGAPDTQYF.

Concerning this clone itself: The CDR3 end falls 3 residues outside the read, so it is completed with the germline J gene. The chain employs TRBV5-1 and TRBJ2-1; 7 positions agree with TRBD2. Germline trimming cut 1 base from V and 5 bases from J; bases unmatched to any gene: 6. CDR1 and CDR2 from the germline V gene are SGHRS and YFSETQ. The CDR3 covers 15 residues. The CDR3 sequence is CASSLWSGGNNEQFF. The part of the CDR3 DNA that was read is TGCGCCAGCAGCTTGTGGTCGGGGGGAAACAATGAG.

To note about this clone: The read is 3 residues too short to cover the CDR3 end, so that end is filled in from the germline J gene. The chain links TRBV30 to TRBJ1-2; TRBD1 is a possible D gene (6 bases). The CDR3 spans 14 residues. The germline gives CDR1 GTSNPN, CDR2 SVGIG (reference sequence). The V end was cut by 1 base, the J end by 7 bases, with 16 bases between. CDR3 sequence reads: CAWSGTTQGTGYTF. CDR3 DNA, as far as it was read: TGTGCCTGGAGTGGGACCACCCAGGGGACTGGC. Based on the CDR3 plus reference TRBV30 and TRBJ1-2, the full variable domain is SQTIHQWPATLVQPVGSPLSLECTVEGTSNPNLYWYRQAAGRGLQLLFYSVGIGQISSEVPQNLSASRPQDRQFILSSKKLLLSDSGFYLCAWSGTTQGTGYTFGSGTRLTVV.

Worth noting for this clone: Sequencing ends 3 residues short of the CDR3 end; the germline J gene provides the rest. V and J are TRBV2 and TRBJ1-5; D is undetermined. The germline CDR1 and CDR2 sequences are SNHLY and FYNNEI. The CDR3 is made up of 14 amino acids. Trimming took 4 bases from V and 7 from J, leaving 14 bases between them. The sequenced CDR3 bases are TGTGCCAGCAGTGCTACAAAGGAGGGCCAGCCC. Protein: CASSATKEGQP. The full CDR3 protein reads CASSATKEGQPQHF. Full variable domain (missing parts from reference TRBV2 and TRBJ1-5): EPEVTQTPSHQVTQMGQEVILRCVPISNHLYFYWYRQILGQKVEFLVSFYNNEISEKSEIFDDQFSVERPDGSNFTLKIRSTKLEDSAMYFCASSATKEGQPQHFGDGTRLSIL.

As for this clone: The read terminates 3 residues before the CDR3 end, so the remaining end is supplied by the germline J gene. The chain uses TRBV29-1 and TRBJ1-3; D is unclear. Germline V lookup: CDR1 SQVTM, CDR2 ANQGSEA. Trimming stripped 6 bases from V and 3 bases from J, with 9 bases between. CDR3 length equals 12 residues. CDR3 sequence reads: CSVLTLGNTIYF. CDR3 DNA, as far as it was read: TGCAGCGTCCTGACACTTGGAAACACC.

In the case of this clone: The read finishes 3 residues shy of the CDR3 end, and the germline J gene is used to complete it. The chain couples TRBV20-1 to TRBJ2-1, with 9 bases identical to TRBD1. Germline loops: CDR1 DFQATT, CDR2 SNEGSKA (reference sequence). This CDR3 has 15 amino acids. Trimming at V came to 5 bases and at J to 7 bases, leaving 12 bases not matched to a gene. CDR3 DNA (partial): TGCAGTGCTGCAGGGACAGGGTCAGGGTTAAATGAG. This translates into CSAAGTGSGLNE. The whole CDR3 reads CSAAGTGSGLNEQFF.

Turning to this clone: The read ends 3 residues before the CDR3 terminus; that terminus is restored from the germline J gene. The chain links TRBV11-2 to TRBJ1-1; D possibly corresponds to TRBD1 (6 bases). The germline CDR1 and CDR2 sequences are SGHAT and FQNNGV. Trimming removed 7 bases at V and 5 bases at J, with 17 bases between. The CDR3 extends over 14 amino acids. The part of the CDR3 DNA that was read is TGTGCCAGCAAAACGCAGGGGATTTGGACTGAA. Its protein product is CASKTQGIWTE. The entire CDR3 is CASKTQGIWTEAFF.

Note on this clone: Coverage ceases 3 residues before the CDR3 finishes, and the germline J gene fills in the end. V and J are TRBV7-6 and TRBJ2-1, with TRBD1 matching 12 bases. In germline, CDR1 is SGHVS, CDR2 FNYEAQ. With V trimmed by 5 bases and J by 3 bases, 11 bases remained unmatched. The CDR3 spans 18 residues. Here the CDR3 reads CASSQSWDRGLIYNEQFF. CDR3 DNA, as far as it was read: TGTGCCAGCAGCCAGAGTTGGGACAGGGGGCTAATCTACAATGAG. The full variable domain, rest sourced from reference TRBV7-6 and TRBJ2-1, is GAGVSQSPRYKVTKRGQDVALRCDPISGHVSLYWYRQALGQGPEFLTYFNYEAQQDKSGLPNDRFSAERPEGSISTLTIQRTEQRDSAMYRCASSQSWDRGLIYNEQFFGPGTRLTVL.

Worth noting for this clone: The read finishes 3 residues shy of the CDR3 end, and the germline J gene is used to complete it. The chain uses TRBV28 and TRBJ2-1; weak D call: TRBD2 (7 bases). The CDR3 loop spans 12 amino acids. The germline V and J ends were trimmed by 8 bases and 8 bases, with 13 bases remaining between them. Germline V gives CDR1 MDHEN, CDR2 SYDVKM. CDR3 loop: CASSQGGDEQFF. Incomplete CDR3 DNA: TGTGCCAGCTCTCAAGGGGGGGATGAG. The full variable domain, in which reference TRBV28 and TRBJ2-1 provide the parts outside the CDR3, is DVKVTQSSRYLVKRTGEKVFLECVQDMDHENMFWYRQDPGLGLRLIYFSYDVKMKEKGDIPEGYSVSREKKERFSLILESASTNQTSMYLCASSQGGDEQFFGPGTRLTVL.

About this clone itself: The CDR3 goes on 3 residues after the read ends, and that part is filled in from the germline J gene. V gene TRBV20-1 combines with J gene TRBJ2-7; a weak D match, TRBD1 (6 bases). The CDR3 runs 15 residues. The germline gives CDR1 DFQATT, CDR2 SNEGSKA (reference sequence). Deletions cut 0 bases from V and 2 bases from J, with 14 bases between. This chain's CDR3 is CSARDQGRGTYEQYF. CDR3 DNA (partial): TGCAGTGCTAGAGATCAGGGGAGAGGGACCTACGAG.

On this clone: Read sequence stops 3 residues before the CDR3 end, and the germline J gene provides the missing end. The chain couples TRBV7-7 to TRBJ2-1; TRBD2 aligns across 7 bases. There are 13 residues in the CDR3. CDR1 is SSHAT and CDR2 is FNYEAQ in the germline V gene (reference sequence). V was clipped by 5 bases and J by 8 bases; unmatched bases: 6. The CDR3 here is CASSLGRGHEQFF. The sequenced part of the CDR3 DNA is TGTGCCAGCAGCCTTGGGAGGGGCCATGAG.

Details on this clone: With the read ending 3 residues before the CDR3 end, the germline J gene is used to fill in that end. This chain uses TRBV6-2 or TRBV6-3 with TRBJ2-7; 7 bases fit TRBD1. The V and J ends lost 6 bases and 4 bases, in that order; junction bases with no gene match: 12. CDR1 MNHEY and CDR2 SVGEGT come from the germline V gene. The CDR3 runs 15 residues. Incomplete CDR3 DNA: TGTGCCAGCAGCCGGACAGGTCGGAAAACGTACGAG. It codes for CASSRTGRKTYE. The entire CDR3 is CASSRTGRKTYEQYF.

As concerns this clone: The read finishes 3 residues shy of the CDR3 end, and the germline J gene is used to complete it. The rearrangement joins TRBV5-1 to TRBJ1-1; D call uncertain. Germline V gives CDR1 SGHRS, CDR2 YFSETQ. CDR3 length equals 14 residues. V was trimmed by 1 base and J by 3 bases, leaving 10 bases between them. CDR3 bases read: TGCGCCAGCAGCTTGTACACCCATGACACTGAA. Protein: CASSLYTHDTE. The CDR3 reads in full as CASSLYTHDTEAFF.